Listed below are T cell receptor beta chains from one sample, sequenced in a study of cytomegalovirus exposure and HLA in healthy donors. Sequenced by immunoSEQ multiplex PCR; TCRdb stores in-frame clones only, minus some. The sample has approximately 120,000 clones, more than 9% seen once; the top ten hold around 4.6%. The sample comprised PBMCs. The receptors here all came from a woman aged 18 to 35 in good health and CMV-seropositive. Both conserved end residues are part of each CDR3. Each record gives: J gene, V gene, D gene, clone size, CDR3 DNA, CDR3 protein. A D gene is named only where the DNA matches it firmly. Only some rows state a clone size, as once, few, many or a class for expanded clones.

j_gene: TRBJ2-2; v_gene: TRBV2; d_gene: TRBD2; abundance: few; CDR3nt: TGTGCCAGCACCACCCTAGCGGACACCGGGGAGCTGTTTTTT; CDR3aa: CASTTLADTGELFF
j_gene: TRBJ1-3; v_gene: TRBV19; d_gene: -; abundance: few; CDR3nt: TGTGCCAGTAGTGAGGTCTCGAGAAACACCATATATTTT; CDR3aa: CASSEVSRNTIYF
j_gene: TRBJ2-1; v_gene: TRBV13; d_gene: -; abundance: -; CDR3nt: TGTGCCAGCAGCTTTAGGGAGAGTGAGCAGTTCTTC; CDR3aa: CASSFRESEQFF
j_gene: TRBJ2-5; v_gene: TRBV7-9; d_gene: TRBD2; abundance: -; CDR3nt: TGTGCCAGCAGCCCCCCACTAGCGGGAGGGCCGGAGACCCAGTACTTC; CDR3aa: CASSPPLAGGPETQYF
j_gene: TRBJ2-1; v_gene: TRBV21-1; d_gene: -; abundance: -; CDR3nt: TGTGCCAGCAGCAGACGACCGACCGGGACTAGCGGGAGGGCCGATGAGCAGTTCTTC; CDR3aa: CASSRRPTGTSGRADEQFF
j_gene: TRBJ1-1; v_gene: TRBV6-4; d_gene: -; abundance: -; CDR3nt: TGTGCCAGCAGTGACTCGAGCGGGCGGGGGGTGACTTTCTTT; CDR3aa: CASSDSSGRGVTFF
j_gene: TRBJ1-5; v_gene: TRBV19; d_gene: TRBD1; abundance: few; CDR3nt: TGTGCCAGTAGTTCTTCGGGACAGGGGAATCTGAGGCAGCCCCAGCATTTT; CDR3aa: CASSSSGQGNLRQPQHF
j_gene: TRBJ2-1; v_gene: TRBV19; d_gene: TRBD2; abundance: few; CDR3nt: TGTGCCAGTAGTGGGATATCTAGCGGGAGTTACAATGAGCAGTTCTTC; CDR3aa: CASSGISSGSYNEQFF
j_gene: TRBJ2-7; v_gene: TRBV6-1; d_gene: -; abundance: -; CDR3nt: TGTGCCAGCAGTGTAGGGACAACCTACGAGCAGTACTTC; CDR3aa: CASSVGTTYEQYF
j_gene: TRBJ1-4; v_gene: TRBV6-5; d_gene: TRBD1; abundance: few; CDR3nt: TGTGCCAGCAGAGTTTGGGGACAGGGAAACGGAAAACTGTTTTTT; CDR3aa: CASRVWGQGNGKLFF
j_gene: TRBJ1-2; v_gene: TRBV5-1; d_gene: -; abundance: few; CDR3nt: TGCGCCAGCAGCTTATCGGGGGACTCTTACACCTTC; CDR3aa: CASSLSGDSYTF
j_gene: TRBJ2-7; v_gene: TRBV7-9; d_gene: TRBD1; abundance: many; CDR3nt: TGTGCCAGCAGCCCTAGGTGGGTGGACAGGGCGATCTACGAGCAGTACTTC; CDR3aa: CASSPRWVDRAIYEQYF
j_gene: TRBJ2-1; v_gene: TRBV27; d_gene: TRBD1; abundance: -; CDR3nt: TGTGCCAGTACAGGGGCTTTCTCCTACAATGAGCAGTTCTTC; CDR3aa: CASTGAFSYNEQFF
j_gene: TRBJ2-5; v_gene: TRBV5-1; d_gene: -; abundance: few; CDR3nt: TGCGCCAGCAGCCACACCAGGGATCAAGAGACCCAGTACTTC; CDR3aa: CASSHTRDQETQYF
j_gene: TRBJ2-1; v_gene: TRBV18; d_gene: -; abundance: -; CDR3nt: TGTGCCAGCTCACCTCCCCTGGGACTCCATAACTCCTACAATGAGCAGTTCTTC; CDR3aa: CASSPPLGLHNSYNEQFF
j_gene: TRBJ1-1; v_gene: TRBV5-1; d_gene: -; abundance: -; CDR3nt: TGCGCCAGCAGCAAGGGAGGCGACACTGAAGCTTTCTTT; CDR3aa: CASSKGGDTEAFF
j_gene: TRBJ2-3; v_gene: TRBV4-2; d_gene: TRBD2; abundance: -; CDR3nt: TGTGCCAGCAGCCCTTTTAGCGGGCGGAGCACAGATACGCAGTATTTT; CDR3aa: CASSPFSGRSTDTQYF
j_gene: TRBJ2-5; v_gene: TRBV15; d_gene: -; abundance: few; CDR3nt: TGTGCCACCAGCAGAGACCCCGGCAAGGGGGAGACCCAGTACTTC; CDR3aa: CATSRDPGKGETQYF
j_gene: TRBJ2-1; v_gene: TRBV5-8; d_gene: -; abundance: -; CDR3nt: TGTGCCAGCAGCTTTACAAGCGGCCCGTACAATGAGCAGTTCTTC; CDR3aa: CASSFTSGPYNEQFF
j_gene: TRBJ2-4; v_gene: TRBV25-1; d_gene: -; abundance: few; CDR3nt: TGTGCCAGCAGTGATACAGGGTTAGCCAAAAACATTCAGTACTTC; CDR3aa: CASSDTGLAKNIQYF
j_gene: TRBJ1-5; v_gene: TRBV19; d_gene: TRBD1; abundance: many; CDR3nt: TGTGCCAGTAGCGGACAGGGGAGGAATCAGCCCCAGCATTTT; CDR3aa: CASSGQGRNQPQHF
j_gene: TRBJ2-7; v_gene: TRBV7-9; d_gene: -; abundance: few; CDR3nt: TGTGCCAGCAGCTTAGATTTGGGCAGGGAAAAAAAATTTCGCTACGAGCAGTACTTC; CDR3aa: CASSLDLGREKKFRYEQYF
j_gene: TRBJ1-2; v_gene: TRBV9; d_gene: TRBD1; abundance: -; CDR3nt: TGTGCCAGCACCCCCGAGACAGGGAAGGGCTACACCTTC; CDR3aa: CASTPETGKGYTF
j_gene: TRBJ1-2; v_gene: TRBV18; d_gene: -; abundance: -; CDR3nt: TGTGCCAGCTCACCACCGAGCGGGGCAGACTATGGCTACACCTTC; CDR3aa: CASSPPSGADYGYTF